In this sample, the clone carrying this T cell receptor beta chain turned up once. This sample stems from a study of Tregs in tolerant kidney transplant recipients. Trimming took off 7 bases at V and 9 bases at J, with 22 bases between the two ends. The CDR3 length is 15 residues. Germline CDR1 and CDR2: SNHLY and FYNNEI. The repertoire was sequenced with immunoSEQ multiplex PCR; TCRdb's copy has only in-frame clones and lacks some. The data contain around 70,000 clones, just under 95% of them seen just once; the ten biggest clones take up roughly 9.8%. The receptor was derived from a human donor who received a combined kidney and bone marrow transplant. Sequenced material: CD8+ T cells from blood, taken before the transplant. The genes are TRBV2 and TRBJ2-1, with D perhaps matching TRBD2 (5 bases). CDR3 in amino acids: CASKPPLEGRVEQFF. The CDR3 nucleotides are TGTGCCAGCAAACCGCCTCTCGAGGGCCGTGTTGAGCAGTTCTTC.